Below, one T cell receptor (beta chain) is given with its context. Its specificity is unknown. This sample is part of a study of cytomegalovirus exposure and HLA in healthy donors. General study points: There were a few CMV-associated chains whose specificity for CMV antigens was confirmed in vitro. TCR beta V- and J-gene trimming, according to a later analysis, was linked to a missense DCLRE1C variant. On later analysis, the bulk of CMV-associated TCR beta chains appeared to be HLA-restricted.

The CDR3 extends over 16 amino acids. Germline values: CDR1 SNHLY, CDR2 FYNNEI. With V trimmed by 1 base and J by 4 bases, 9 bases remained unmatched. PCR primers comprised 60 Vbeta and 13 Jbeta primers. Clones were read by immunoSEQ multiplex PCR, and TCRdb kept only the in-frame ones, dropping some. Of around 200,000 clones in the sample, 75% to 80% were seen once. This TCR came from a man aged 18 to 29 in good health and CMV-seronegative. Sequences were obtained from PBMCs. The chain uses TRBV2 and TRBJ2-7; TRBD2 matches 8 bases. In DNA form, the CDR3 reads TGTGCCAGCAGTGAAGGGCTTAGCGGGGCCGGATACGAGCAGTACTTC. Its protein product is CASSEGLSGAGYEQYF.